The 8 T cell receptor beta chains in this list originate from one sample, sequenced in a study of CD4 T cells in relation to SARS-CoV-2 and coronaviruses. Unexposed donor CD4+ T cells date from about 2011-2018, before the COVID-19 pandemic. After about 10 days of culture, CD4+ T cells were isolated. Data came from immunoSEQ multiplex PCR; TCRdb stores just in-frame clones and leaves some out. The sample yields about 21,000 clones, 60% to 85% seen once. The antigens for these receptors are not known. The sequenced material came from CD4+ T cells from PBMCs, cultured in vitro. These receptors were collected from a human donor in good health.

CDR3 in amino acids: CASRSRGGAGEQYF. As DNA, the CDR3 is TGTGCCAGTAGGAGCCGTGGAGGGGCGGGCGAGCAGTACTTC. The chain employs TRBV19 and TRBJ2-7; tentative D call: TRBD2 (6 bases). Trimming took 6 bases from V and 6 from J, leaving 18 bases between them. The CDR3 consists of 14 residues. Germline loops: CDR1 LNHDA, CDR2 SQIVND (reference sequence). Together with reference TRBV19 and TRBJ2-7, the CDR3 gives the full variable domain: DGGITQSPKYLFRKEGQNVTLSCEQNLNHDAMYWYRQDPGQGLRLIYYSQIVNDFQKGDIAEGYSVSREKKESFPLTVTSAQKNPTAFYLCASRSRGGAGEQYFGPGTRLTVT.

The rearrangement links TRBV10-3 to TRBJ1-5; 10 bases line up with TRBD1. Trimming at V came to 5 bases and at J to 0 bases, leaving 4 bases not matched to a gene. Germline V CDR1 and CDR2: ENHRY, SYGVKD. The CDR3 runs to 16 residues. The CDR3 DNA sequence: TGTGCCATCAGTACCGGGACAGGGGTTAGCAATCAGCCCCAGCATTTT. Translating gives CAISTGTGVSNQPQHF.

This clone occurred a few times. The chain recombines TRBV12-5 with TRBJ2-3, with D possibly TRBD2 on 5 matching bases. The CDR3 sequence is 13 residues long. CDR1 LGHNT and CDR2 FRNRAP come from the germline V gene. Deletions cut 0 bases from V and 5 bases from J, with 6 bases between. The CDR3 reads CASGLVRGDTQYF. DNA of the CDR3: TGTGCTAGTGGTTTGGTCCGGGGAGATACGCAGTATTTT.

The V call is TRBV27, the J call TRBJ2-2; D is uncertain. This CDR3 contains 14 residues. Per the germline V gene, CDR1 is MNHEY and CDR2 is SMNVEV (reference sequence). Trimming removed 4 bases from V and 6 bases from J, with 12 bases in between. Written as DNA, the CDR3 is TGTGCCAGCAGTTCACCGCAACCCCCCGGGGAGCTGTTTTTT. Translating it yields CASSSPQPPGELFF.

The V call is TRBV6-5, the J call TRBJ1-5; D is perhaps TRBD1 (6 bases). The CDR3 is 15 amino acids. Germline CDR1 reads MNHEY; CDR2 reads SVGAGI. Trimming stripped 7 bases from V and 1 base from J, with 14 bases between. CDR3 amino acids: CASKKGGLSNQPQHF. The CDR3 DNA sequence: TGTGCCAGCAAAAAAGGGGGTTTGAGCAATCAGCCCCAGCATTTT.

This CDR3 reads CASGLSGGGYEQYF. The DNA for the CDR3 is TGTGCTAGTGGTTTATCGGGGGGGGGATACGAGCAGTACTTC. This sequence joins TRBV12-5 and TRBJ2-7, with TRBD2 matching 8 bases. The germline V gene encodes CDR1 LGHNT and CDR2 FRNRAP. CDR3 length equals 14 residues. V lost 3 bases, J lost 4 bases, and 5 bases stayed unmatched.

The rearrangement uses TRBV7-2 and TRBJ2-1, with 12 bases fitting TRBD1. V shed 5 bases, J shed 7 bases, and the junction held 9 bases outside the gene matches. Germline CDR1 and CDR2: SGHTA and FQGNSA. This CDR3 has 16 residues. The CDR3 loop is CASSPPGQGARNEQFF. DNA of the CDR3: TGTGCCAGCAGCCCGCCGGGACAGGGGGCTAGGAATGAGCAGTTCTTC.

The J gene is TRBJ1-4, the V gene TRBV30; no firm D call. The CDR3 extends over 11 amino acids. Trimming cost V 1 base and J 14 bases, with 11 bases left between them. Germline V gene data show CDR1 as GTSNPN and CDR2 as SVGIG (reference sequence). The DNA for the CDR3 is TGTGCCTGGAGTGCTGGAATCTTTCTGTTTTTT. Its translation: CAWSAGIFLFF.